The 15 T cell receptor beta chains reported below all come from one sample, sequenced in a study of radiotherapy plus CTLA-4 blockade in lung cancer. Sequencing was performed with immunoSEQ multiplex PCR; in TCRdb, only in-frame clones are kept and a portion is missing. The sample shows around 59,000 clones, 77% of them seen only once. This sample comprised peripheral blood, obtained from a patient treated with radiotherapy plus ipilimumab. The source is a human donor with non-small cell lung cancer who had a partial response to radiotherapy plus ipilimumab.

This clone was seen only a few times. J is TRBJ2-3 and V is TRBV5-1; D remains ambiguous. The V gene's germline CDR1 is SGHRS and CDR2 YFSETQ. V shed 0 bases and J shed 4 bases, with 3 bases lying between them. There are 12 residues in the CDR3. The CDR3 sequence: CASSLGADTQYF. CDR3 nucleotides: TGCGCCAGCAGCTTGGGAGCAGATACGCAGTATTTT. The whole variable domain, filled in from reference TRBV5-1 and TRBJ2-3, reads KAGVTQTPRYLIKTRGQQVTLSCSPISGHRSVSWYQQTPGQGLQFLFEYFSETQRNKGNFPGRFSGRQFSNSRSEMNVSTLELGDSALYLCASSLGADTQYFGPGTRLTVL.

This rearrangement joins TRBV28 to TRBJ2-1, with D maybe TRBD2 (7 bases). V was cut by 3 bases and J by 4 bases, with 13 bases left in between. Germline lookup yields CDR1 MDHEN and CDR2 SYDVKM. The CDR3 runs 15 residues. CDR3 loop: CASSLGGPGYNEQFF. CDR3 DNA sequence: TGTGCCAGCAGTTTGGGGGGGCCCGGGTACAATGAGCAGTTCTTC. Full variable domain (outside the CDR3, taken from reference TRBV28 and TRBJ2-1): DVKVTQSSRYLVKRTGEKVFLECVQDMDHENMFWYRQDPGLGLRLIYFSYDVKMKEKGDIPEGYSVSREKKERFSLILESASTNQTSMYLCASSLGGPGYNEQFFGPGTRLTVL.

The chain has TRBV7-6 and TRBJ2-7; tentatively, D is TRBD1 (5 bases). Trimming removed 5 bases from V and 2 bases from J, with 22 bases in between. The CDR3 spans 17 residues. Germline lookup yields CDR1 SGHVS and CDR2 FNYEAQ. CDR3: CASSTGAGWEKAYEQYF. The CDR3 region has the DNA TGTGCCAGCAGCACGGGCGCAGGGTGGGAAAAGGCCTACGAGCAGTACTTC.

The V and J genes are TRBV6-4 and TRBJ1-5, with a possible D match to TRBD1 (5 bases). V was trimmed by 11 bases and J by 7 bases, leaving 12 bases between them. CDR3 length: 11 residues. Germline V gives CDR1 MRHNA, CDR2 SNTAGT. In DNA form, the CDR3 reads TGTGCCCCAAAGGGGTGCCAGCCCCAGCATTTT. Protein sequence: CAPKGCQPQHF.

The chain links TRBV5-1 to TRBJ2-1, with 14 bases aligning to TRBD2. Looked up from germline, CDR1 is SGHRS and CDR2 is YFSETQ. V was pared by 0 bases and J by 9 bases, with 2 bases of the junction left unmatched. There are 15 residues in the CDR3. CDR3 amino acids: CASSLEGLAGGEQFF. DNA of the CDR3: TGCGCCAGCAGCTTGGAAGGACTAGCGGGGGGTGAGCAGTTCTTC.

This chain uses TRBV6-1 with TRBJ1-1; D is perhaps TRBD1 (6 bases). Germline assignment: CDR1 MNHNS and CDR2 SASEGT. The CDR3 consists of 14 residues. V gave up 3 bases and J gave up 6 bases, with 14 bases separating them. The CDR3 reads CASSDRMKGAEAFF. Written as DNA, the CDR3 is TGTGCCAGCAGTGACAGGATGAAGGGGGCTGAAGCTTTCTTT.

V usage is TRBV9 and J usage is TRBJ2-3; 7 bases are shared with TRBD1. The CDR3 is 16 amino acids. CDR1 and CDR2 (germline): SGDLS, YYNGEE. V was pared by 0 bases and J by 3 bases, with 7 bases of the junction left unmatched. CDR3 sequence: CASSVEGAPPTDTQYF. In DNA, the CDR3 is TGTGCCAGCAGCGTAGAGGGGGCGCCTCCTACAGATACGCAGTATTTT.

This chain links TRBV5-1 with TRBJ2-1, with D maybe TRBD1 (5 bases). Trimming took off 7 bases at V and 3 bases at J, with 14 bases between the two ends. CDR1 SGHRS and CDR2 YFSETQ come from the germline V gene. The CDR3 has 14 residues. The CDR3 DNA follows: TGCGCCAGCCGACAGAGCAGGTACTACAATGAGCAGTTCTTC. Amino acids: CASRQSRYYNEQFF.

This sequence joins TRBV9 and TRBJ2-3; D is perhaps TRBD1 (5 bases). Germline V lookup: CDR1 SGDLS, CDR2 YYNGEE. The CDR3 is made up of 12 amino acids. V was trimmed by 4 bases and J by 5 bases, leaving 8 bases between them. The CDR3 sequence is CASSSTEDTQYF. In DNA, the CDR3 is TGTGCCAGCAGCTCGACAGAAGATACGCAGTATTTT.

This chain joins TRBV6-1 and TRBJ1-5; D gene ambiguous. This CDR3 comprises 16 residues. Germline CDR1 reads MNHNS; CDR2 reads SASEGT. Trimming removed 2 bases from V and 0 bases from J, with 11 bases in between. DNA for the CDR3: TGTGCCAGCAGTGAACAGTCATTACCTAGCAATCAGCCCCAGCATTTT. Amino acids: CASSEQSLPSNQPQHF.

The chain combines TRBV6-5 with TRBJ2-2; the D is unclear. This CDR3 contains 13 residues. The germline V gene encodes CDR1 MNHEY and CDR2 SVGAGI. The V end lost 7 bases, the J end lost 6 bases, and 12 bases lay between the germline ends. CDR3 residues: CASMPFVAGELFF. CDR3 nucleotides: TGTGCCAGCATGCCCTTCGTAGCCGGGGAGCTGTTTTTT.

The chain has TRBV7-9 and TRBJ2-7; TRBD1 agrees at 11 bases. The CDR3 covers 15 residues. Losses at the gene ends were 5 bases for V and 5 bases for J; bases not matched to a gene: 8. The germline CDR1 and CDR2 sequences are SEHNR and FQNEAQ (reference sequence). The chain's CDR3 is CASSQGQGVRNEQYF. DNA of the CDR3: TGTGCCAGCAGCCAGGGACAGGGGGTGAGGAACGAGCAGTACTTC.

This rearrangement joins TRBV6-5 to TRBJ1-6, with D uncertain. Germline V lookup: CDR1 MNHEY, CDR2 SVGAGI. The CDR3 covers 15 residues. V lost 2 bases and J lost 8, with 13 bases in between. DNA of the CDR3: TGTGCCAGCAGTTACATGATCGGGGATGATTCACCCCTCCACTTT. It yields the protein CASSYMIGDDSPLHF.

The chain links TRBV5-1 to TRBJ2-1, with D maybe TRBD2 (7 bases). The CDR3 is made up of 18 amino acids. Germline V CDR1 and CDR2: SGHRS, YFSETQ. The V end was cut by 4 bases, the J end by 7 bases, with 27 bases between. The CDR3 loop is CASSVDSPGGPFGNEQFF. The CDR3 DNA is TGCGCCAGCAGCGTAGACAGCCCCGGGGGGCCTTTTGGGAATGAGCAGTTCTTC. Supplemented by reference TRBV5-1 and TRBJ2-1, the full variable domain reads KAGVTQTPRYLIKTRGQQVTLSCSPISGHRSVSWYQQTPGQGLQFLFEYFSETQRNKGNFPGRFSGRQFSNSRSEMNVSTLELGDSALYLCASSVDSPGGPFGNEQFFGPGTRLTVL.

The chain combines TRBV6-1 with TRBJ1-5; D gene uncertain. Germline V gene lookup returns CDR1 MNHNS and CDR2 SASEGT. This CDR3 spans 12 amino acids. The V end lost 7 bases, the J end lost 2 bases, and 6 bases lay between the germline ends. CDR3 sequence reads: CASTAGNQPQHF. CDR3 coding DNA: TGTGCCAGCACGGCGGGCAATCAGCCCCAGCATTTT.